Shown below are 4 T cell receptor beta chains from a single sample sequenced in a study of cytomegalovirus exposure and HLA in healthy donors. Here immunoSEQ multiplex PCR was the method, and the copy in TCRdb shows in-frame clones only, minus some. The repertoire holds around 250,000 clones, with around 91% as singletons. The sample was PBMCs. Receptors were obtained from a woman younger than 45 in good health and CMV-seronegative.

This clone was seen only once. The chain employs TRBV6-4 and TRBJ2-7, with 14 bases that match TRBD2. After removal of 6 bases from V and 3 bases from J, the junction contained 7 bases not matched to a gene. CDR1 is MRHNA, CDR2 SNTAGT, per germline. The CDR3 is 16 amino acids. For the CDR3, the DNA is TGTGCCAGCAGCTTGGGACTAGCGGGAGCCCACTACGAGCAGTACTTC. Protein: CASSLGLAGAHYEQYF.

The V gene is TRBV5-4, the J gene TRBJ2-5; 8 positions agree with TRBD1. This CDR3 spans 14 amino acids. Per germline, CDR1 SGHNT and CDR2 YYREEE (reference sequence). Trimming at V came to 4 bases and at J to 6 bases, leaving 8 bases not matched to a gene. CDR3 DNA: TGTGCCAGCAGCCTTTCGACAGGGGTGCAGACCCAGTACTTC. It specifies CASSLSTGVQTQYF.

J is TRBJ1-3 and V is TRBV28; maybe TRBD1 (5 bases). This CDR3 has 12 residues. The V end was cut by 6 bases, the J end by 2 bases, with 5 bases between. CDR1 and CDR2 from the germline V gene are MDHEN and SYDVKM. The DNA of the CDR3 is TGTGCCAGCAGCAGGGCTGGAAACACCATATATTTT. Translation: CASSRAGNTIYF.

J is TRBJ2-7 and V is TRBV6-1, with D hard to call. V lost 3 bases, J lost 5 bases, and 8 bases lay in between. CDR3 length equals 12 residues. Germline V gene lookup returns CDR1 MNHNS and CDR2 SASEGT. The CDR3 DNA sequence: TGTGCCAGCAGTGACTCGGCCCACGAGCAGTACTTC. This sequence encodes CASSDSAHEQYF.